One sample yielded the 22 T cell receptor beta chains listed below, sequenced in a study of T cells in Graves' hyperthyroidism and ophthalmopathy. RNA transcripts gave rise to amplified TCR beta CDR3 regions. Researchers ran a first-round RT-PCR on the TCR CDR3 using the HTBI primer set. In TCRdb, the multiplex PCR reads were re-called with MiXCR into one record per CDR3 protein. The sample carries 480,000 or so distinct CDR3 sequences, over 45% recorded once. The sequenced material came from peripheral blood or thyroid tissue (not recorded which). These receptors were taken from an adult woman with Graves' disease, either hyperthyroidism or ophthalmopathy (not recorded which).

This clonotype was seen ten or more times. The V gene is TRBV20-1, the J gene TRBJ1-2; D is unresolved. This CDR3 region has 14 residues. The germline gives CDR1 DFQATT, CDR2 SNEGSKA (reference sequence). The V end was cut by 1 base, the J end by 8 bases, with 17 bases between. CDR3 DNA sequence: TGCAGTGCTAGAGCGCGGCTCTCCGCGAGGGGCTACACCTTC. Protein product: CSARARLSARGYTF.

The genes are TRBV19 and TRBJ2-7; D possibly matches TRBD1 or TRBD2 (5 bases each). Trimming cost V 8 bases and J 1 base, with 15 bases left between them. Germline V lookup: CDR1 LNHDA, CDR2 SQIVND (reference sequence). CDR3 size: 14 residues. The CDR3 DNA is TGTGCCAGTTTGGGGGACCACCGTTCCTACGAGCAGTACTTC. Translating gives CASLGDHRSYEQYF.

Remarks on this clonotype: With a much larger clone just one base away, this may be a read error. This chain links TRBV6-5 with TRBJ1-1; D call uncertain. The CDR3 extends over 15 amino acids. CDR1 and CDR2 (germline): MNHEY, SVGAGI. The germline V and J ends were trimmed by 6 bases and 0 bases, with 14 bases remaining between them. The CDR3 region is CASRASGIVNTEAFF. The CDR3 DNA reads TGTGCCAGCAGGGCGAGCGGGATAGTGAACACTGAAGCTTTCTTT.

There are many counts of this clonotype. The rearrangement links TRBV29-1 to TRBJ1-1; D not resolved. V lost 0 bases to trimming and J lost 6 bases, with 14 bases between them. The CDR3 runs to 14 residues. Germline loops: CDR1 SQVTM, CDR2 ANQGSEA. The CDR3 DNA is TGCAGCGTTGAAGATCCGTATGGAGCTTCTGAAGCTTTCTTT. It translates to CSVEDPYGASEAFF.

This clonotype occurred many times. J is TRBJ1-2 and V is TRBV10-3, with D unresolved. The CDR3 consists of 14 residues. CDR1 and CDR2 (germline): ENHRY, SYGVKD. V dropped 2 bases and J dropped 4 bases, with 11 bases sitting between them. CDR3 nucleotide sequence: TGTGCCATCAGTGAGGAGCCAGGAACCTATGGCTACACCTTC. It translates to CAISEEPGTYGYTF.

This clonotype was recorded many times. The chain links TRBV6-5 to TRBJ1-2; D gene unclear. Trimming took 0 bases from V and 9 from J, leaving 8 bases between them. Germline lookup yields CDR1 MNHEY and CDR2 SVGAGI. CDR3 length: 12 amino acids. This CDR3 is CASSYSRGSYTF. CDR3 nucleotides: TGTGCCAGCAGTTACTCGCGGGGAAGCTACACCTTC.

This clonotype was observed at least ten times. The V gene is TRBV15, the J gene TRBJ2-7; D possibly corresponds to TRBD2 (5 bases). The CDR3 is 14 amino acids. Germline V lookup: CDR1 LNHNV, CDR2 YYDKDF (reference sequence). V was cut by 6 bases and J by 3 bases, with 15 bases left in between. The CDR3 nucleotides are TGTGCCACCAGTAAAGCGGCGGAGAACTACGAGCAGTACTTC. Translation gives CATSKAAENYEQYF.

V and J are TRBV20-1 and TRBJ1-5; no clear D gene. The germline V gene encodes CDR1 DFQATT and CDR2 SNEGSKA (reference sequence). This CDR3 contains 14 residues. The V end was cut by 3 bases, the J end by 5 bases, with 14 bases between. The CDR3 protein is CSARQSQEYQPQHF. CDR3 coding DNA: TGCAGTGCTAGGCAGTCGCAGGAGTATCAGCCCCAGCATTTT.

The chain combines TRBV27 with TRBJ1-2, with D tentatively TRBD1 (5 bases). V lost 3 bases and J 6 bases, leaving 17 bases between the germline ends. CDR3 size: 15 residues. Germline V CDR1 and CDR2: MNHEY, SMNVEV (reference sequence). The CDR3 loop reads CASSLRQGGFHGYTF. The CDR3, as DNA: TGTGCCAGCAGTTTGCGCCAGGGTGGTTTCCATGGCTACACCTTC.

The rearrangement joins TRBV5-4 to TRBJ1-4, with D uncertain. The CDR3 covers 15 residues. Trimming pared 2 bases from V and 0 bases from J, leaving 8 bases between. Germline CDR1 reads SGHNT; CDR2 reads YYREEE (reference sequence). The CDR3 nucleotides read TGTGCCAGCAGCTTCGAGGTTGCAACTAATGAAAAACTGTTTTTT. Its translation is CASSFEVATNEKLFF. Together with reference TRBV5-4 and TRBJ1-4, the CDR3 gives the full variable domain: ETGVTQSPTHLIKTRGQQVTLRCSSQSGHNTVSWYQQALGQGPQFIFQYYREEENGRGNFPPRFSGLQFPNYSSELNVNALELDDSALYLCASSFEVATNEKLFFGSGTQLSVL.

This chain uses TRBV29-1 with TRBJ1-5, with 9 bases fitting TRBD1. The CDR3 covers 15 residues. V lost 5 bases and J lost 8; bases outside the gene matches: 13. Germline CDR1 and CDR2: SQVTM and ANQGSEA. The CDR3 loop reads CSVMTGTGHSEPQHF. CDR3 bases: TGCAGCGTTATGACAGGGACAGGGCATAGTGAGCCCCAGCATTTT. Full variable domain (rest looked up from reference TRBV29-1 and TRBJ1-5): SAVISQKPSRDICQRGTSLTIQCQVDSQVTMMFWYRQQPGQSLTLIATANQGSEATYESGFVIDKFPISRPNLTFSTLTVSNMSPEDSSIYLCSVMTGTGHSEPQHFGDGTRLSIL.

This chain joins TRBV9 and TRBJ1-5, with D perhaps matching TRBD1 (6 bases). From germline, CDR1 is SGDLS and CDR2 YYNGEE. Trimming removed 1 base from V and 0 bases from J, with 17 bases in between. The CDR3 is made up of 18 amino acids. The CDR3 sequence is CASSVFRGMCFSNQPQHF. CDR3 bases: TGTGCCAGCAGCGTATTCAGGGGAATGTGTTTTAGCAATCAGCCCCAGCATTTT.

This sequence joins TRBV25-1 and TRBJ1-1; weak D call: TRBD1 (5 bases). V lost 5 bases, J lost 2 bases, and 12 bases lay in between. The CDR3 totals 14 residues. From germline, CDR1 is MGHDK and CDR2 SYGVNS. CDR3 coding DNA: TGTGCCAGCAGTCCATGGGGCGGAAACACTGAAGCTTTCTTT. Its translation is CASSPWGGNTEAFF.

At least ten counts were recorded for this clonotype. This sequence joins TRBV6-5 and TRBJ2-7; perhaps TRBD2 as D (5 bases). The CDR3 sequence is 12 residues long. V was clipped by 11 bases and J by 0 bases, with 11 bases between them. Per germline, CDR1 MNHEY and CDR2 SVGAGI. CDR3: CAGGSPSYEQYF. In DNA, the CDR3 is TGTGCCGGAGGCTCGCCCTCCTACGAGCAGTACTTC.

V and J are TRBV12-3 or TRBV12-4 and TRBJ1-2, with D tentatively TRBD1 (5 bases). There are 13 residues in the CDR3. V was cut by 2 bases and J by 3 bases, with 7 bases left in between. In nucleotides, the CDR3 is TGTGCCAGCAGTTTAAAGACAGACTATGGCTACACCTTC. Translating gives CASSLKTDYGYTF.

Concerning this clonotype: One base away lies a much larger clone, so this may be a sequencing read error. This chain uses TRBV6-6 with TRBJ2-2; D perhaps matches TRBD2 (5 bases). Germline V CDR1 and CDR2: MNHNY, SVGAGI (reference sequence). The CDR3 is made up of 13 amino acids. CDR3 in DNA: TGTGCCAACAGTTACGAGGGAACCGGGGAGCTGTTTTTT. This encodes CANSYEGTGELFF.

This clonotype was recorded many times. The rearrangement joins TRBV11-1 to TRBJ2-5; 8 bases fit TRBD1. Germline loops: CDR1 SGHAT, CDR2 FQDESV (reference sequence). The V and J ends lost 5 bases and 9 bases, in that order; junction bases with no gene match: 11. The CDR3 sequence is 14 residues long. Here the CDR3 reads CASSLDRGSWSQYF. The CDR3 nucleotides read TGTGCCAGCAGCCTTGACAGGGGATCGTGGTCCCAGTACTTC.

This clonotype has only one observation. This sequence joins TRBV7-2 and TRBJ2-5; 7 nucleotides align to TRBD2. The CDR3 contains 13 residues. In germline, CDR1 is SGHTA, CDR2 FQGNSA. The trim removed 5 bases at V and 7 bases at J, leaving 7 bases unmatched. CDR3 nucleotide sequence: TGTGCCAGCAGCCCCGGGAGGCAACGGACCCAGTACTTC. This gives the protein CASSPGRQRTQYF.

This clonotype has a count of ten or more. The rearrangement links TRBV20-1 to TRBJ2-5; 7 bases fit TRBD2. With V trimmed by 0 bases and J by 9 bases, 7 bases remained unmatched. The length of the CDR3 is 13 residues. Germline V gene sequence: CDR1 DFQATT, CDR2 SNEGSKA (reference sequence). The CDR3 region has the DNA TGCAGTGCTAGAGATGGGAGGGAGAGGGCCCAGTACTTC. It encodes CSARDGRERAQYF.

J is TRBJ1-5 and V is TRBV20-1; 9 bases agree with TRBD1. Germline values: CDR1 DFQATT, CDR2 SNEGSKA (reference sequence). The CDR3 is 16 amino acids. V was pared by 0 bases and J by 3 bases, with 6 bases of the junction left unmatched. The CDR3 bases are TGCAGTGCTAGAGATTGGGACAGGGATTTCAATCAGCCCCAGCATTTT. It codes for CSARDWDRDFNQPQHF.

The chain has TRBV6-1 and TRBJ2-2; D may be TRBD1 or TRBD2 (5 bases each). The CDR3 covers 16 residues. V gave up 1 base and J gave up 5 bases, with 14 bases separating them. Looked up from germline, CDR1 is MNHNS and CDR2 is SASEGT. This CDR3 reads CASSEEGPYRTGELFF. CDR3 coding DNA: TGTGCCAGCAGTGAAGAGGGACCCTACAGGACCGGGGAGCTGTTTTTT.

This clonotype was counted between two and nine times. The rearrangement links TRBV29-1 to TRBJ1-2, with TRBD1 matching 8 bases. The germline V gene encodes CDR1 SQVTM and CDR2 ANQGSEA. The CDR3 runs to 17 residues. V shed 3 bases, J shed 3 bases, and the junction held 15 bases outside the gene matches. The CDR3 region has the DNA TGCAGCGTTGAGACGGCTGGACAGGGTTGGTCCCACTATGGCTACACCTTC. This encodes CSVETAGQGWSHYGYTF. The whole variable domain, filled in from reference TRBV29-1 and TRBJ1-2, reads SAVISQKPSRDICQRGTSLTIQCQVDSQVTMMFWYRQQPGQSLTLIATANQGSEATYESGFVIDKFPISRPNLTFSTLTVSNMSPEDSSIYLCSVETAGQGWSHYGYTFGSGTRLTVV.